These 23 T cell receptor beta chains were all obtained from the same sample, sequenced in a study of T cells after yellow fever vaccination. One entry per CDR3 protein results from TCRdb running MiXCR on the 5' RACE reads. Of 200,000 to 300,000 distinct CDR3 sequences in the sample, over 6.5% are singletons; the top ten hold more than 1%. The material was CD4+ T cells sorted from PBMCs, obtained on the day of the yellow fever booster vaccination. These receptors originate from a man under 40 who received the YFV17D yellow fever vaccine.

This clonotype occurred a few times. The J gene is TRBJ2-5, the V gene TRBV2; 7 bases agree with TRBD2. The CDR3 is made up of 15 amino acids. V dropped 1 base and J dropped 4; count of bases not matched to a gene: 6. CDR1 is SNHLY and CDR2 is FYNNEI in the germline V gene. The CDR3 region has the DNA TGTGCCAGCAGTGAAGGGGGGTTAGCGGGAGAGACCCAGTACTTC. This gives the protein CASSEGGLAGETQYF.

This clonotype was observed a handful of times. The V gene is TRBV3-1, the J gene TRBJ2-1; D remains ambiguous. V was shortened by 6 bases and J by 8 bases, with 8 bases between the two germline ends. This CDR3 spans 11 amino acids. CDR1 and CDR2 from the germline V gene are LGHDT and YNNKEL (reference sequence). CDR3 coding DNA: TGTGCCAGCAGTCTTACACATGAGCAGTTCTTC. It is translated as CASSLTHEQFF.

This clonotype has a handful of counts. V and J are TRBV5-1 and TRBJ1-4, with TRBD1 identical over 7 bases. V shed 3 bases and J 5 bases; nucleotides not matched to a gene: 4. The CDR3 spans 14 residues. The germline CDR1 and CDR2 sequences are SGHRS and YFSETQ. DNA of the CDR3: TGCGCCAGCAGCTCTCAGGGGGAAAATGAAAAACTGTTTTTT. This sequence encodes CASSSQGENEKLFF.

Note on this clonotype: A much more abundant neighbour one base away suggests this may be a read error. This chain connects TRBV5-1 to TRBJ1-5; D is perhaps TRBD1 (5 bases). Per the germline V gene, CDR1 is SGHRS and CDR2 is YFSETQ. The length of the CDR3 is 15 residues. CDR3 sequence (DNA): TGCTCCAGCAGCTTGGCCGGGGCAGGCAATCAGCCCCAGCATTTT. It is translated as CSSSLAGAGNQPQHF.

This rearrangement joins TRBV7-9 to TRBJ1-5, with a weak D call TRBD1 (5 bases). The CDR3 sequence is 14 residues long. The V gene's germline CDR1 is SEHNR and CDR2 FQNEAQ (reference sequence). V was shortened by 5 bases and J by 2 bases, with 10 bases between the two germline ends. CDR3: CASSGGGGNQPQHF. The CDR3, as DNA: TGTGCCAGCAGCGGGGGGGGTGGCAATCAGCCCCAGCATTTT.

This clonotype turned up a few times. The chain carries TRBV20-1 and TRBJ1-1; D is possibly TRBD1 (6 bases). Germline assignment: CDR1 DFQATT and CDR2 SNEGSKA (reference sequence). V lost 1 base and J 4 bases, leaving 19 bases between the germline ends. This CDR3 spans 16 amino acids. As DNA, the CDR3 is TGCAGTGCTAGAGTGCAGGGGCCAATGAGGGGCACTGAAGCTTTCTTT. It is translated as CSARVQGPMRGTEAFF.

The CDR3 loop is CAIRERETGELFF. For the CDR3, the DNA is TGTGCCATCAGAGAGCGGGAGACCGGGGAGCTGTTTTTT. The rearrangement joins TRBV10-3 to TRBJ2-2; 8 positions agree with TRBD2. V was clipped by 6 bases and J by 5 bases; unmatched bases: 2. The CDR3 loop spans 13 amino acids. The V gene's germline CDR1 is ENHRY and CDR2 SYGVKD.

This clonotype appeared many times. The V gene is TRBV4-2, the J gene TRBJ2-2, with D possibly being TRBD2 (5 bases). The V end lost 7 bases, the J end lost 5 bases, and 26 bases lay between the germline ends. Germline loops: CDR1 LGHNA, CDR2 YNFKEQ. The CDR3 totals 18 residues. CDR3 bases: TGTGCCAGCACTCCCCGGCATTCGGAGGCCGGGAAAACCGGGGAGCTGTTTTTT. Protein product: CASTPRHSEAGKTGELFF.

This clonotype was seen a few times. J is TRBJ1-1 and V is TRBV18; a possible D gene is TRBD1 (5 bases). The V gene's germline CDR1 is KGHSH and CDR2 LQKENI. The CDR3 totals 16 residues. The germline V and J ends were trimmed by 2 bases and 1 base, with 14 bases remaining between them. The CDR3 region is CASSPSVPGSNTEAFF. The CDR3 bases are TGTGCCAGCTCACCAAGTGTGCCAGGGTCGAACACTGAAGCTTTCTTT. Drawing the rest from reference TRBV18 and TRBJ1-1, the complete variable domain is NAGVMQNPRHLVRRRGQEARLRCSPMKGHSHVYWYRQLPEEGLKFMVYLQKENIIDESGMPKERFSAEFPKEGPSILRIQQVVRGDSAAYFCASSPSVPGSNTEAFFGQGTRLTVV.

There are a few counts of this clonotype. This chain links TRBV20-1 with TRBJ2-1; 11 nucleotides agree with TRBD1. The CDR3 is made up of 16 amino acids. V trimming: 0 bases; J trimming: 6 bases; junction bases outside the gene matches: 7. CDR1 DFQATT and CDR2 SNEGSKA come from the germline V gene (reference sequence). The CDR3 DNA follows: TGCAGTGCTAGAGATGGTGGACAGGGGGCGATCAATGAGCAGTTCTTC. This encodes CSARDGGQGAINEQFF.

This clonotype appeared many times. This chain uses TRBV3-1 with TRBJ2-1; 10 positions match TRBD1. The germline V gene has CDR1 LGHDT and CDR2 YNNKEL (reference sequence). The CDR3 length is 14 residues. V shed 7 bases and J 4 bases; nucleotides not matched to a gene: 4. The CDR3 sequence: CASTRDRGYNEQFF. The CDR3 DNA follows: TGTGCCAGCACCAGGGACAGGGGTTACAATGAGCAGTTCTTC.

This clonotype appeared a few times. V and J are TRBV20-1 and TRBJ2-1; 8 bases are shared with TRBD2. Per germline, CDR1 DFQATT and CDR2 SNEGSKA (reference sequence). The CDR3 loop spans 15 amino acids. With V trimmed by 0 bases and J by 12 bases, 13 bases remained unmatched. As DNA, the CDR3 is TGCAGTGCTAGAGATCCCCGGGGGCAAGCGGGAGTGCAGTTCTTC. Protein: CSARDPRGQAGVQFF.

This clonotype has a handful of counts. V usage is TRBV20-1 and J usage is TRBJ2-5; tentative D call: TRBD1 (5 bases). In germline, CDR1 is DFQATT, CDR2 SNEGSKA (reference sequence). The CDR3 covers 14 residues. CDR3 DNA: TGCAGGGCCACAGGCGGAAGTAGACAAGAGACCCAGTACTTC. Its protein product is CRATGGSRQETQYF.

This clonotype was counted at least ten times. This chain uses TRBV12-3 or TRBV12-4 with TRBJ2-3, with D maybe TRBD1 (5 bases). The V and J ends lost 4 bases and 5 bases respectively, with 16 bases between them. This CDR3 is 15 amino acids long. This CDR3 reads CASSSGPGKGDTQYF. The CDR3 nucleotides read TGTGCCAGCAGTTCTGGACCAGGGAAAGGAGATACGCAGTATTTT.

This clonotype showed up just a few times. The V and J genes are TRBV6-5 and TRBJ1-5; 7 bases line up with TRBD1. Trimming removed 4 bases from V and 0 bases from J; junction bases left unmatched: 3. CDR1 is MNHEY and CDR2 is SVGAGI in the germline V gene. This CDR3 is built from 15 residues. DNA for the CDR3: TGTGCCAGCAGTTCGGGACAGATTAGCAATCAGCCCCAGCATTTT. Its translation is CASSSGQISNQPQHF.

This clonotype occurred many times. The chain employs TRBV20-1 and TRBJ2-5; 14 nucleotides agree with TRBD2. The CDR3 extends over 14 amino acids. Losses at the gene ends were 6 bases for V and 6 bases for J; bases not matched to a gene: 6. Germline CDR1 DFQATT, CDR2 SNEGSKA (reference sequence). CDR3 nucleotides: TGCAGTGCCGTGGGACTAGCGGGAGTAAAGACCCAGTACTTC. Amino acid sequence: CSAVGLAGVKTQYF.

This clonotype was counted at least ten times. This rearrangement joins TRBV20-1 to TRBJ2-3; either TRBD1 or TRBD2 may fit D (5 bases each). V was trimmed by 6 bases and J by 5 bases, leaving 18 bases between them. In germline, CDR1 is DFQATT, CDR2 SNEGSKA (reference sequence). The CDR3 extends over 14 amino acids. CDR3 in DNA: TGCAGTGCCTACGGGACGATAGCTGGAGATACGCAGTATTTT. Translated: CSAYGTIAGDTQYF.

This clonotype was counted many times. The chain recombines TRBV7-2 with TRBJ2-7; 7 positions agree with TRBD1. The CDR3 length is 13 residues. Germline CDR1 reads SGHTA; CDR2 reads FQGNSA. The V gene end was trimmed by 3 bases and the J gene end by 3 bases; junction bases not matched to a gene: 2. This chain's CDR3 is CASSLGQFYEQYF. The CDR3 bases are TGTGCCAGCAGCTTGGGACAGTTCTACGAGCAGTACTTC.

This clonotype was counted only a few times. The chain uses TRBV7-2 and TRBJ2-1, with 12 bases matching TRBD2. Germline lookup yields CDR1 SGHTA and CDR2 FQGNSA. CDR3 size: 17 residues. V lost 2 bases to trimming and J lost 6 bases; unmatched junction nucleotides: 8. CDR3 region: CASSLRLAGGFGNEQFF. Here the CDR3 DNA reads TGTGCCAGCAGCTTACGGCTAGCGGGAGGGTTTGGCAATGAGCAGTTCTTC.

This clonotype was found a few times. V usage is TRBV24-1 and J usage is TRBJ2-1; D gene ambiguous. CDR1 KGHDR and CDR2 SFDVKD come from the germline V gene. The V gene lost 1 base and the J gene lost 7 bases, with 13 bases spanning the gap. This CDR3 has 15 amino acids. CDR3 amino acids: CATSDFPGPRNEQFF. As DNA, the CDR3 is TGTGCCACCAGTGATTTCCCGGGCCCGCGGAATGAGCAGTTCTTC.

Many counts were recorded for this clonotype. The J gene is TRBJ1-4, the V gene TRBV5-4; D call uncertain. Trimming cost V 1 base and J 7 bases, with 11 bases left between them. This CDR3 is built from 14 residues. CDR1 and CDR2 (germline): SGHNT, YYREEE (reference sequence). The CDR3 protein is CASSLRSSGEKLFF. The CDR3 DNA reads TGTGCCAGCAGCTTGAGGTCATCGGGTGAAAAACTGTTTTTT. The full variable domain, in which reference TRBV5-4 and TRBJ1-4 provide the parts outside the CDR3, is ETGVTQSPTHLIKTRGQQVTLRCSSQSGHNTVSWYQQALGQGPQFIFQYYREEENGRGNFPPRFSGLQFPNYSSELNVNALELDDSALYLCASSLRSSGEKLFFGSGTQLSVL.

This clonotype was picked up a small number of times. The rearrangement uses TRBV10-3 and TRBJ2-3, with 9 bases fitting TRBD2. The CDR3 loop spans 13 amino acids. The V segment lost 10 bases and the J segment 5 bases; nucleotides outside the gene matches: 7. Per germline, CDR1 ENHRY and CDR2 SYGVKD. DNA for the CDR3: TGTGCCACCCGGGTAGCGGGAGAAGATACGCAGTATTTT. Its protein product is CATRVAGEDTQYF.

This chain links TRBV6-2 or TRBV6-3 with TRBJ2-1; D call uncertain. In germline, CDR1 is MNHEY, CDR2 SVGEGT. The CDR3 extends over 12 amino acids. Trimming left V 2 bases short and J 2 bases short, with 1 base between. CDR3 in amino acids: CASSYAYNEQFF. The CDR3 DNA sequence: TGTGCCAGCAGTTACGCCTACAATGAGCAGTTCTTC.